This paragraph reports one T cell receptor (beta chain). Other DNA sequences in the sample encode the same CDR3. The data were obtained in a study of blood T cell repertoires in COVID-19. Study in general: The United States, Italy and Spain provided the acute and convalescent COVID-19 samples. T cells, B-cell-depleted T cells, or PBMCs supplied cDNA or gDNA.

Data came from immunoSEQ multiplex PCR; TCRdb stores just in-frame clones and leaves some out. This repertoire shows more than 70,000 clones, 75% to 95% found once; its top ten account for less than 0.85%. The sequencing input was peripheral blood. This clonotype originated in a woman older than 75 with acute or convalescent COVID-19.

The CDR3 spells CASSERGSTDTQYF. In DNA, the CDR3 is TGTGCCAGCAGTGAGAGGGGGAGCACAGATACGCAGTATTTT. The chain joins TRBV6-1 to TRBJ2-3; D might be TRBD1 (6 bases). Trimming took off 3 bases at V and 0 bases at J, with 7 bases between the two ends. The germline gives CDR1 MNHNS, CDR2 SASEGT. The CDR3 sequence is 14 residues long.